These T cell receptor beta chains were read from a single sample in a study of blood T cell repertoires in COVID-19. Clones were read by immunoSEQ multiplex PCR, and TCRdb kept only the in-frame ones, dropping some. This table holds roughly 180,000 clones, roughly 81% found once. The specimen sequenced was peripheral blood. Receptor source: a woman between 50 and 59 years old with COVID-19, enrolled during active disease. The conserved cysteine and the conserved F or W are not part of the CDR3 here.

v_gene	j_gene	CDR3aa
TRBV2	TRBJ2-1	ASTRGLAGGKNEQF
TRBV5-1	TRBJ1-1	ASSQDTNTEAF
TRBV14	TRBJ2-4	ASSLSGAKNIQY
TRBV9	TRBJ2-7	ASSVLGDYHPYEQY
TRBV5-4	TRBJ2-1	ASSLGQQGIGSYNEQF
TRBV10-3	TRBJ2-1	AIRDSDNEQF
TRBV9	TRBJ2-5	ASSTGGLKETQY
TRBV11-1	TRBJ1-6	ASSDQGLPINSPLH
TRBV2	TRBJ2-1	AGNPSGGYNEQF
TRBV18	TRBJ2-5	ASSPTRETQY
TRBV6-6	TRBJ2-7	ASRPQGDSYEQY
TRBV4-3	TRBJ1-1	ASSQFILSEAF
TRBV7-9	TRBJ2-2	ASSLIPGGYTGELF
TRBV5-1	TRBJ2-1	ASSGAGNSYNEQF
TRBV6-5	TRBJ2-5	ASRPMTGGAETQY
TRBV4-2	TRBJ2-7	ASSQVGPGQTYEQY
TRBV9	TRBJ1-1	ASSPGVNTEAF
TRBV27	TRBJ2-1	ASSGEGGPLGGEQF